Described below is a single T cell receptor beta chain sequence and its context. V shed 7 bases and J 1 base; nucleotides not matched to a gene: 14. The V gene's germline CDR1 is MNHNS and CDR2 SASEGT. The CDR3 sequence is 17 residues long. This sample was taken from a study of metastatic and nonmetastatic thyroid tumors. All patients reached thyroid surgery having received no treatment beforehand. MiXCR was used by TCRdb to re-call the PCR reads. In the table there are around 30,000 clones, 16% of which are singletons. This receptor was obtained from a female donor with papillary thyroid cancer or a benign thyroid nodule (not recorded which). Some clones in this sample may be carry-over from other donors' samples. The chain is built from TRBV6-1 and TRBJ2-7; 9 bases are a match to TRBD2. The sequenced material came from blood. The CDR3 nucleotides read TGTGCCAGCATTTCCCCTAGTTCTAGCGGGGTATCCTACGAGCAGTACTTC. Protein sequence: CASISPSSSGVSYEQYF.